One sample yielded the 5 T cell receptor beta chains listed below, sequenced in a study of human T cells and chemical hapten exposure. Sample time point: patch test 1, 2 weeks after DPC sensitization. The treatment denotes: therapeutic diphenylcyclopropenone sensitization with weekly scalp DPC. TCRdb reanalysed the RACE reads using MiXCR and keeps one entry per CDR3 protein. The repertoire holds 79,000 or so distinct CDR3 sequences, around 30% seen once, with about 10% in the top ten. The sample here was whole blood, taken in connection with sensitization to the hapten diphenylcyclopropenone (DPC). The receptors here all came from a man aged 35-49 years with alopecia areata. Some clones in this sample may be carry-over from other donors' samples.

The gene calls are TRBV12-3 or TRBV12-4 and TRBJ1-3; 8 nucleotides line up with TRBD1. The CDR3 contains 16 residues. After removal of 2 bases from V and 4 bases from J, the junction contained 7 bases not matched to a gene. In nucleotides, the CDR3 is TGTGCCAGCAGTTTAAGGCCCAGGGGGCCGGGAAACACCATATATTTT. Its translation: CASSLRPRGPGNTIYF.

The chain couples TRBV7-8 to TRBJ2-1; 7 bases map to TRBD2. Unmatched junction bases numbered 7, after V lost 5 bases and J lost 0 bases. Germline CDR1 and CDR2: SGHVS and FQNEAQ. The CDR3 has 16 amino acids. This CDR3 is CASSLGGDYSYNEQFF. For the CDR3, the DNA is TGTGCCAGCAGCCTGGGAGGGGACTACTCCTACAATGAGCAGTTCTTC.

V gene TRBV28 combines with J gene TRBJ2-3, with a tentative D call TRBD1 (6 bases). This CDR3 region has 14 residues. Trimming left V 3 bases short and J 0 bases short, with 7 bases between. Germline V gene sequence: CDR1 MDHEN, CDR2 SYDVKM. CDR3 protein: CASSLQGSTDTQYF. The CDR3 nucleotides read TGTGCCAGCAGTTTGCAGGGGAGCACAGATACGCAGTATTTT.

V gene TRBV20-1 combines with J gene TRBJ2-5, with D perhaps given as TRBD1 or TRBD2 (6 bases each). The CDR3 spans 14 residues. Trimming stripped 1 base from V and 4 bases from J, with 13 bases between. Germline CDR1 and CDR2: DFQATT and SNEGSKA (reference sequence). The CDR3 protein is CSARVDGGGETQYF. For the CDR3, the DNA is TGCAGTGCTAGAGTGGACGGAGGGGGAGAGACCCAGTACTTC.

The CDR3 DNA reads TGTGCCAGCAGTCCCCGACAGGGTCGTGGCTTAGATCAGCCCCAGCATTTT. The encoded protein is CASSPRQGRGLDQPQHF. The V gene is TRBV28, the J gene TRBJ1-5; 7 bases are shared with TRBD1. The CDR3 length is 17 residues. Germline V gives CDR1 MDHEN, CDR2 SYDVKM. V lost 5 bases to trimming and J lost 5 bases; unmatched junction nucleotides: 15.